This T cell receptor (beta chain) was sequenced for a study of technical replicates of blood from several donors. V gave up 6 bases and J gave up 7 bases; unmatched junction bases: 7. This CDR3 region has 14 residues. Germline V gene sequence: CDR1 WSHSY, CDR2 SAAADI. TCRdb's copy holds only in-frame clones and misses some; the assay was immunoSEQ multiplex PCR. Among around 50,000 clones listed, roughly 94% were seen once. This clonotype was sampled from a human donor in good health. Sequenced input: T cells isolated from PBMCs. The chain has TRBV10-2 and TRBJ2-1; 9 bases agree with TRBD2. The CDR3 DNA sequence: TGCGCCAGCAGAACTAGCGGGTCCATAAATGAGCAGTTCTTC. Its protein is CASRTSGSINEQFF.